Following are 3 T cell receptor beta chains from one sample sequenced in a study of shared clonotypes between healthy human individuals. The table came from immunoSEQ multiplex PCR; TCRdb's copy has only in-frame clones and leaves some out. The sample contains just under 350,000 clones, around 67% of which appear only once. The sample comprised memory CD4+ T cells sorted from blood. Sample subset: CD45RA-negative fraction. The origin of the receptors is a man aged 25-40 years in good health.

DNA for the CDR3: TGCGCCAGCAGCGAGGGACAGGGGGCAGATACGCAGTATTTT. Translated, it gives CASSEGQGADTQYF. The rearrangement uses TRBV4-3 and TRBJ2-3, with 11 bases fitting TRBD1. Germline V CDR1 and CDR2: LGHNA, YSLEER. The CDR3 covers 14 residues. V trimming: 5 bases; J trimming: 4 bases; junction bases outside the gene matches: 2.

This clone was seen a handful of times. V is TRBV6-5 and J is TRBJ1-2; the D is unclear. Germline V gene sequence: CDR1 MNHEY, CDR2 SVGAGI. Trimming took off 5 bases at V and 4 bases at J, with 11 bases between the two ends. CDR3 length: 13 residues. In DNA, the CDR3 is TGTGCCAGCAGTATAGCGACGGGCTATGGCTACACCTTC. It encodes CASSIATGYGYTF.

The rearrangement links TRBV5-1 to TRBJ1-4; D not resolved. Germline CDR1 is SGHRS and CDR2 is YFSETQ. The CDR3 extends over 14 amino acids. V lost 4 bases and J lost 5, with 12 bases in between. CDR3 amino acids: CASSEGRSNEKLFF. CDR3 in DNA: TGCGCCAGCAGCGAGGGCCGGAGCAATGAAAAACTGTTTTTT.